The 26 T cell receptor beta chains listed next were all sequenced from one sample in a study of T cell responses to AZD1222 COVID-19 vaccine. The table came from immunoSEQ multiplex PCR; TCRdb's copy has only in-frame clones and leaves some out. The sample has about 140,000 clones, less than 95% seen once. The specimen was peripheral blood, collected on day 0 of AZD1222 vaccination. The receptors were gathered from an adult in good health.

The chain joins TRBV12-3 or TRBV12-4 to TRBJ2-5; no clear D. The CDR3 runs 10 residues. The V gene lost 6 bases and the J gene lost 1 base, with 0 bases spanning the gap. CDR3: CASSQETQYF. CDR3 nucleotides: TGTGCCAGCAGCCAAGAGACCCAGTACTTC.

V and J are TRBV3-1 (or the pseudogene TRBV3-2) and TRBJ1-6; D call uncertain. Trimming took 6 bases from V and 0 from J, leaving 9 bases between them. Germline CDR1 reads LGHDT; CDR2 reads YNNKEL (reference sequence). The CDR3 totals 15 residues. CDR3 sequence: CASRNGGSYNSPLHF. CDR3 DNA: TGTGCCAGCAGAAACGGTGGCTCCTATAATTCACCCCTCCACTTT.

The rearrangement joins TRBV11-3 to TRBJ2-6; no definite D call. Germline-derived CDR1 and CDR2 are SGHNT and YENEEA. The CDR3 length is 14 residues. Trimming pared 3 bases from V and 0 bases from J, leaving 3 bases between. Here the CDR3 DNA reads TGTGCCAGCAGCTTTATCTCTGGGGCCAACGTCCTGACTTTC. This sequence encodes CASSFISGANVLTF. The full variable domain, completed using reference TRBV11-3 and TRBJ2-6, is EAGVVQSPRYKIIEKKQPVAFWCNPISGHNTLYWYLQNLGQGPELLIRYENEEAVDDSQLPKDRFSAERLKGVDSTLKIQPAELGDSAVYLCASSFISGANVLTFGAGSRLTVL.

This clone was counted a single time. The chain recombines TRBV9 with TRBJ1-1, with a weak D call TRBD1 (6 bases). The CDR3 loop spans 13 amino acids. Germline V gene data show CDR1 as SGDLS and CDR2 as YYNGEE. Trimming stripped 2 bases from V and 1 base from J, with 6 bases between. The DNA of the CDR3 is TGTGCCAGCAGCGTGACAGGGAACACTGAAGCTTTCTTT. This translates into CASSVTGNTEAFF.

This clone was observed a single time. CDR3 sequence (DNA): TGTGCCAGCAGCCGGGGACAGATCAGTTCACCCCTCCACTTT. Amino acid sequence: CASSRGQISSPLHF. V usage is TRBV3-1 (or the pseudogene TRBV3-2) and J usage is TRBJ1-6, with 7 bases fitting TRBD1. With V trimmed by 4 bases and J by 9 bases, 6 bases remained unmatched. Germline CDR1 and CDR2: LGHDT and YNNKEL (reference sequence). CDR3 length equals 14 residues.

The J gene is TRBJ1-6, the V gene TRBV4-1; TRBD1 is a possible D gene (5 bases). V was shortened by 3 bases and J by 11 bases, with 11 bases between the two germline ends. In germline, CDR1 is MGHRA, CDR2 YSYEKL. This CDR3 is 13 amino acids long. The CDR3 sequence is CASSQGPLTPLHF. The CDR3 coding sequence is TGCGCCAGCAGCCAGGGGCCTTTAACACCCCTCCACTTT.

V is TRBV7-4 and J is TRBJ1-1, with 7 bases that match TRBD1. Losses at the gene ends were 1 base for V and 3 bases for J; bases not matched to a gene: 17. CDR3 length: 19 amino acids. Germline loops: CDR1 SGHVT, CDR2 SQSDAQ. In DNA, the CDR3 is TGTGCCAGCAGCTTAGGGGTCCGAGGGGGCCTAAGCTTGGACACTGAAGCTTTCTTT. This sequence encodes CASSLGVRGGLSLDTEAFF.

The rearrangement uses TRBV18 and TRBJ1-1; 9 positions agree with TRBD1. V dropped 3 bases and J dropped 2; count of bases not matched to a gene: 7. The CDR3 is made up of 16 amino acids. CDR1 and CDR2 (germline): KGHSH, LQKENI. The chain's CDR3 is CASSPQQGAGNTEAFF. The DNA of the CDR3 is TGTGCCAGCTCACCCCAACAGGGGGCAGGTAACACTGAAGCTTTCTTT.

The chain carries TRBV18 and TRBJ1-2, with D perhaps matching TRBD1 (6 bases). The germline V gene has CDR1 KGHSH and CDR2 LQKENI. The CDR3 totals 14 residues. V was cut by 3 bases and J by 9 bases, with 17 bases left in between. The DNA of the CDR3 is TGTGCCAGCTCACCCTCTAAACAGGGTATCAGCTACACCTTC. This translates into CASSPSKQGISYTF.

In the case of this clone: Germline is not matched at one junction end, which may reflect a read error. The genes are TRBV5-1 and TRBJ2-7, with TRBD1 identical over 11 bases. The CDR3 consists of 16 residues. CDR1 is SGHRS and CDR2 is YFSETQ in the germline V gene. The CDR3 sequence: CASSLGGQGALYEQYF. The CDR3 coding sequence is TGCGCCAGCAGTTTGGGTGGACAGGGGGCACTCTACGAGCAGTACTTC.

The rearrangement links TRBV6-6 to TRBJ2-2, with D possibly being TRBD1 (6 bases). The CDR3 totals 14 residues. Germline CDR1 MNHNY, CDR2 SVGAGI (reference sequence). V was shortened by 4 bases and J by 1 base, with 7 bases between the two germline ends. CDR3 in DNA: TGTGCCAGCAGTTCCAGGGGGAACACCGGGGAGCTGTTTTTT. Protein product: CASSSRGNTGELFF.

This clone was counted many times. The chain links TRBV6-2 or TRBV6-3 to TRBJ2-3, with D perhaps TRBD1 or TRBD2 (5 bases each). Germline CDR1 MNHEY, CDR2 SVGEGT. The CDR3 spans 16 residues. The germline V and J ends were trimmed by 5 bases and 4 bases, with 19 bases remaining between them. This CDR3 reads CASSGGRRDWADTQYF. As DNA, the CDR3 is TGTGCCAGCAGTGGGGGTCGTCGGGATTGGGCAGATACGCAGTATTTT.

The CDR3 protein is CASTEGGGAGQPQHF. CDR3 nucleotides: TGTGCCAGCACCGAGGGGGGGGGCGCGGGTCAGCCCCAGCATTTT. The chain combines TRBV2 with TRBJ1-5; D is possibly TRBD1 (6 bases). Per germline, CDR1 SNHLY and CDR2 FYNNEI. The CDR3 covers 15 residues. Trimming removed 7 bases at V and 6 bases at J, with 19 bases between.

V usage is TRBV29-1 and J usage is TRBJ1-2; D perhaps matches TRBD1 (5 bases). The length of the CDR3 is 13 residues. Per germline, CDR1 SQVTM and CDR2 ANQGSEA. V dropped 3 bases and J dropped 3 bases, with 11 bases sitting between them. This CDR3 reads CSVDIGRDYGYTF. For the CDR3, the DNA is TGCAGCGTTGACATTGGCAGGGACTATGGCTACACCTTC.

J is TRBJ2-4 and V is TRBV3-1 (or the pseudogene TRBV3-2); the D is unclear. The CDR3 covers 15 residues. Germline CDR1 and CDR2: LGHDT and YNNKEL (reference sequence). V was cut by 2 bases and J by 0 bases, with 8 bases left in between. The CDR3 coding sequence is TGTGCCAGCAGCCAAAAGCCCCTAGCCAAAAACATTCAGTACTTC. This sequence encodes CASSQKPLAKNIQYF.

The V gene is TRBV9, the J gene TRBJ2-1, with D possibly being TRBD2 (6 bases). Trimming left V 3 bases short and J 10 bases short, with 14 bases between. The CDR3 sequence is 13 residues long. The V gene's germline CDR1 is SGDLS and CDR2 YYNGEE. The CDR3 coding sequence is TGTGCCAGCAGCGCTGGACTATTCGACGAGCAGTTCTTC. Protein sequence: CASSAGLFDEQFF.

This chain joins TRBV6-5 and TRBJ1-2; D is uncertain. This CDR3 spans 15 amino acids. Trimming removed 6 bases from V and 6 bases from J, with 20 bases in between. Germline assignment: CDR1 MNHEY and CDR2 SVGAGI. This CDR3 is CASSHSLGPSDGYTF. CDR3 bases: TGTGCCAGCAGCCATTCGTTGGGCCCGAGCGATGGCTACACCTTC.

The chain employs TRBV30 and TRBJ2-3; the D is unclear. V lost 8 bases and J lost 2, with 17 bases in between. The CDR3 is made up of 14 amino acids. Germline loops: CDR1 GTSNPN, CDR2 SVGIG (reference sequence). The CDR3 loop is CATARTVSTDTQYF. For the CDR3, the DNA is TGTGCCACCGCCCGGACGGTCTCCACAGATACGCAGTATTTT.

This chain links TRBV7-9 with TRBJ2-3, with D possibly called TRBD1 or TRBD2 (7 bases each). CDR1 and CDR2 (germline): SEHNR, FQNEAQ (reference sequence). V gave up 5 bases and J gave up 0 bases, with 15 bases separating them. CDR3 length: 16 residues. CDR3 sequence: CASSRGDRASTDTQYF. DNA for the CDR3: TGTGCCAGCAGCCGGGGGGACAGAGCTAGCACAGATACGCAGTATTTT.

The genes are TRBV5-4 and TRBJ2-2, with D perhaps matching TRBD2 (5 bases). CDR1 is SGHNT and CDR2 is YYREEE in the germline V gene (reference sequence). Trimming shortened V by 0 bases and J by 7 bases, and 13 bases separated the two germline ends. The CDR3 totals 15 residues. In DNA form, the CDR3 reads TGTGCCAGCAGCTTGGGAATGGACTGGGTCGGGGAGCTGTTTTTT. Translating gives CASSLGMDWVGELFF.

The rearrangement links TRBV5-4 to TRBJ2-5; possible D gene TRBD2, 5 bases. CDR1 SGHNT and CDR2 YYREEE come from the germline V gene (reference sequence). The CDR3 is 13 amino acids. Trimming pared 4 bases from V and 2 bases from J, leaving 9 bases between. For the CDR3, the DNA is TGTGCCAGCAGCATGGACTGGCAAGAGACCCAGTACTTC. Translating it yields CASSMDWQETQYF.

This chain uses TRBV4-2 with TRBJ2-5; 12 bases agree with TRBD2. CDR3 length: 15 residues. CDR1 and CDR2 from the germline V gene are LGHNA and YNFKEQ. The V segment lost 6 bases and the J segment 2 bases; nucleotides outside the gene matches: 4. The DNA of the CDR3 is TGTGCCAGCAGTTCTGGACTAGCGGGGCAAGAGACCCAGTACTTC. Translation: CASSSGLAGQETQYF.

The chain joins TRBV4-1 to TRBJ2-2; D tentatively fits TRBD1 or TRBD2 (6 bases each). Germline CDR1 is MGHRA and CDR2 is YSYEKL. The CDR3 spans 15 residues. Trimming stripped 6 bases from V and 3 bases from J, with 14 bases between. The CDR3 spells CASSFRGEYTGELFF. Here the CDR3 DNA reads TGCGCCAGCAGTTTTAGGGGGGAATACACCGGGGAGCTGTTTTTT.

The chain carries TRBV30 and TRBJ2-2, with 7 bases matching TRBD2. Trimming cost V 3 bases and J 1 base; bases outside gene matches: 2. The CDR3 loop spans 14 amino acids. Germline CDR1 and CDR2: GTSNPN and SVGIG (reference sequence). For the CDR3, the DNA is TGTGCCTGGAGGCTAGCGGAGAACACCGGGGAGCTGTTTTTT. It is translated as CAWRLAENTGELFF.

The chain employs TRBV29-1 and TRBJ2-7; D is unclear. Germline values: CDR1 SQVTM, CDR2 ANQGSEA. The V and J ends lost 2 bases and 2 bases respectively, with 7 bases between them. CDR3 length equals 12 residues. The CDR3 DNA follows: TGCAGCGTTGAACCGACCCCCTACGAGCAGTACTTC. Its protein is CSVEPTPYEQYF.

This clone has just one count. This chain connects TRBV5-1 to TRBJ1-2; 7 bases line up with TRBD1. The CDR3 has 15 amino acids. Germline CDR1 reads SGHRS; CDR2 reads YFSETQ. V lost 6 bases, J lost 3 bases, and 11 bases stayed unmatched. CDR3 protein: CASTPRGTDYYGYTF. The CDR3 nucleotides are TGCGCCAGCACCCCCCGAGGGACAGACTACTATGGCTACACCTTC.